The 12 T cell receptor beta chains presented below share a single source sample, sequenced in a study of T cells in Graves' hyperthyroidism and ophthalmopathy. RNA transcripts were the template for amplifying TCR beta CDR3 regions. During a first-round RT-PCR of the TCR CDR3, the HTBI primer set was used. TCRdb reanalysed the multiplex PCR reads using MiXCR and keeps one entry per CDR3 protein. Of about 290,000 distinct CDR3 sequences listed, approximately 16% are singletons. The material sequenced was blood. Receptor source: a man younger than 40 with Graves' hyperthyroidism.

The V and J genes are TRBV30 and TRBJ1-2; D possibly corresponds to TRBD1 (5 bases). The CDR3 is made up of 12 amino acids. The germline V gene encodes CDR1 GTSNPN and CDR2 SVGIG (reference sequence). Trimming shortened V by 4 bases and J by 6 bases, and 12 bases separated the two germline ends. CDR3 residues: CAWTQGGDGYTF. DNA for the CDR3: TGTGCCTGGACCCAAGGAGGGGATGGCTACACCTTC.

This clonotype was counted ten times or more. This chain links TRBV12-5 with TRBJ1-5; D is ambiguous. With 3 bases removed from V and 7 bases from J, the gap between germline ends came to 4 bases. The germline CDR1 and CDR2 sequences are LGHNT and FRNRAP. This CDR3 is built from 11 residues. The CDR3 coding sequence is TGTGCTAGTGGTTTCGGGCAGCCCCAGCATTTT. This gives the protein CASGFGQPQHF.

The V call is TRBV2, the J call TRBJ1-5, with D unclear. V was clipped by 7 bases and J by 5 bases, with 9 bases between them. This CDR3 is 12 amino acids long. In germline, CDR1 is SNHLY, CDR2 FYNNEI. The CDR3 bases are TGTGCCAGCAATGGGGTCGATCAGCCCCAGCATTTT. Its protein is CASNGVDQPQHF. The full variable domain, with the rest looked up from reference TRBV2 and TRBJ1-5, is EPEVTQTPSHQVTQMGQEVILRCVPISNHLYFYWYRQILGQKVEFLVSFYNNEISEKSEIFDDQFSVERPDGSNFTLKIRSTKLEDSAMYFCASNGVDQPQHFGDGTRLSIL.

This clonotype was counted many times. This rearrangement joins TRBV27 to TRBJ2-7; D possibly corresponds to TRBD1 (6 bases). The CDR3 runs 14 residues. V lost 6 bases, J lost 0 bases, and 12 bases lay in between. CDR1 and CDR2 from the germline V gene are MNHEY and SMNVEV (reference sequence). CDR3 loop: CASSDRPNSYEQYF. In DNA form, the CDR3 reads TGTGCCAGCAGCGACAGGCCGAACTCCTACGAGCAGTACTTC.

With respect to this clonotype: A much larger clone lies one base from this, so it may be a read error. The chain has TRBV2 and TRBJ1-5; D gene unclear. Germline CDR1 is SNHLY and CDR2 is FYNNEI. CDR3 size: 11 residues. The CDR3 region is CASRANRPQHF. DNA for the CDR3: TGTGCCAGCAGGGCCAATCGGCCCCAGCATTTT.

Many counts were recorded for this clonotype. The chain recombines TRBV7-2 with TRBJ1-1; no reliable D call. Trimming took off 2 bases at V and 4 bases at J, with 11 bases between the two ends. Per germline, CDR1 SGHTA and CDR2 FQGNSA. The CDR3 totals 14 residues. The CDR3 DNA reads as TGTGCCAGCAGCTTATACCTTGGCTCCACTGAAGCTTTCTTT. Residues: CASSLYLGSTEAFF.

This chain joins TRBV6-1 and TRBJ2-5; 10 nucleotides align to TRBD1. Germline V CDR1 and CDR2: MNHNS, SASEGT. The CDR3 covers 14 residues. The V segment lost 7 bases and the J segment 1 base; nucleotides outside the gene matches: 3. The CDR3 sequence is CASTRTGGQETQYF. CDR3 nucleotide sequence: TGTGCCAGCACACGGACAGGGGGCCAAGAGACCCAGTACTTC.

The chain carries TRBV18 and TRBJ2-2; 11 positions match TRBD2. V was clipped by 3 bases and J by 4 bases; unmatched bases: 10. CDR3 length equals 18 residues. Germline CDR1 reads KGHSH; CDR2 reads LQKENI. The CDR3 coding sequence is TGTGCCAGCTCACCCAAGATCCTAGCGGGAGGAATCACCGGGGAGCTGTTTTTT. Translating it yields CASSPKILAGGITGELFF.

The table lists this clonotype with many counts. The chain links TRBV3-1 to TRBJ2-6; D gene uncertain. This CDR3 spans 13 amino acids. Germline loops: CDR1 LGHDT, CDR2 YNNKEL (reference sequence). The V gene lost 9 bases and the J gene lost 0 bases, with 6 bases spanning the gap. The CDR3 loop is CASTSSGANVLTF. The CDR3 DNA is TGTGCCAGTACGTCCTCTGGGGCCAACGTCCTGACTTTC. Full variable domain (outside the CDR3, taken from reference TRBV3-1 and TRBJ2-6): DTAVSQTPKYLVTQMGNDKSIKCEQNLGHDTMYWYKQDSKKFLKIMFSYNNKELIINETVPNRFSPKSPDKAHLNLHINSLELGDSAVYFCASTSSGANVLTFGAGSRLTVL.

The rearrangement uses TRBV19 and TRBJ2-2; 10 nucleotides line up with TRBD1. Germline V gene sequence: CDR1 LNHDA, CDR2 SQIVND (reference sequence). V lost 11 bases to trimming and J lost 5 bases; unmatched junction nucleotides: 17. The CDR3 is 17 amino acids. The CDR3 sequence: CAGTSRSGTGVTGELFF. The DNA for the CDR3 is TGTGCCGGTACATCACGGTCGGGGACAGGGGTGACCGGGGAGCTGTTTTTT. Filled out from reference TRBV19 and TRBJ2-2, the complete variable domain reads DGGITQSPKYLFRKEGQNVTLSCEQNLNHDAMYWYRQDPGQGLRLIYYSQIVNDFQKGDIAEGYSVSREKKESFPLTVTSAQKNPTAFYLCAGTSRSGTGVTGELFFGEGSRLTVL.

This clonotype was found once. A much larger clone is a single base away; this may be a read error. The chain is built from TRBV7-3 and TRBJ2-1; 13 positions agree with TRBD2. The CDR3 loop spans 17 amino acids. V trimming: 4 bases; J trimming: 9 bases; junction bases outside the gene matches: 12. In germline, CDR1 is SGHTA, CDR2 FQGTGA. CDR3 loop: CASSSGTSGNDPGEQFF. In DNA form, the CDR3 reads TGTGCCAGCAGCTCCGGGACTAGCGGGAATGACCCCGGTGAGCAGTTCTTC.

This clonotype appeared many times. The gene calls are TRBV7-3 and TRBJ2-3; 11 bases align to TRBD1. With 3 bases clipped from V and 6 bases from J, the junction kept 14 bases outside the gene matches. CDR1 is SGHTA, CDR2 FQGTGA, per germline. The CDR3 sequence is 18 residues long. The CDR3 region is CASSLIGEDRGRLDTQYF. In DNA, the CDR3 is TGTGCCAGCAGCTTGATCGGCGAGGACAGGGGGCGATTGGATACGCAGTATTTT.